The text below deals with one T cell receptor (beta chain). Its antigen is still unknown. The junction differs from germline at one of its ends, possibly a read error. This record belongs to a study of tumor and adjacent non-tumor tissue in lung cancer listed by TCRdb under 2018. Study-level background: The cohort included more than 9 adenocarcinoma, a couple of squamous cell carcinoma and 1 small cell lung cancer patients. Among the 15 or so patients, ages ranged from roughly 31 to 76 years, some 10 were men and 5 were women, and disease was TNM stage I to III. Sequencing produced 100 million to 150 million productive TCRbeta reads in total, an average of about 4.2 million reads per sample. The study compared bulk TCRbeta repertoires from lung tumor tissue and matched distant non-tumor lung tissue of under 16 lung cancer patients. For each patient, one tumor sample and one normal lung sample were taken, giving approximately 33 paired specimens that underwent TCRbeta CDR3 sequencing. Beyond this particular receptor, the publication reports: Significantly higher TCR diversity was found in younger patients, and higher tumor TCR diversity was associated with shorter overall and disease-free survival. The methods do not name the sequencing platform or mention unique molecular identifiers. Only around 16 patients were in the cohort, and the authors stated that larger samples and more detailed clinical data are needed. TCR diversity (inverse Simpson) was significantly higher in tumor than in normal lung tissue (about 400 vs 180, P = 0.0075, Mann-Whitney U test). A significantly larger cumulative share of the repertoire was made up by the top 100 clones in normal lung than in tumor tissue. Peripheral blood was not sequenced, so blood TCRbeta repertoires in these lung cancer patients were not examined.

RNA was extracted from bulk unsorted tissue and checked for quality with a NanoDrop ND-1000 and an Agilent 2100. Donors were newly diagnosed lung cancer patients admitted for thoracic surgery in China between August and November 2014, without prior chemotherapy. The study excluded patients who had received radiotherapy or chemotherapy before or who had another cancer at the same time. Pieces of surgical tissue measuring about 1-2 cm3 were kept in RNAlater solution and held at -80 degrees C until needed. Based on the germline V gene, the CDR1 and CDR2 sequences are MNHEY and SVGEGT. Counted from cysteine to phenylalanine, this CDR3 has 13 amino acids. Only CDR3 DNA is held: 39 bases, read in frame from base 1. Receptor libraries were prepared by multiplex PCR. Reads for this sample came from an Illumina HiSeq 2500. TCRbeta libraries were constructed through three rounds of nested PCR with primers (Table S4) according to protocols adapted from ARM-PCR. Before sequencing, PCR products of 200-500 bp were cut from the gel and purified using the QIAquick gel extraction kit. The authors' analysis ran thus. Trimmomatic was used to clean the reads, FLASH merged the cleaned reads into complete CDR3 sequences, and MiTCR assigned the sequences to V(D)J germline segments. Clonal diversity was calculated as the inverse Simpson's index using VDJtools. In-frame sequences lacking a premature stop codon were counted as productive reads. TCRdb applied fastp at Q25 and MiXCR to the public reads, then kept only in-frame beta chains. Identical CDR3 proteins give one entry, which carries the most common genes and DNA. The authors' filters were not applied to this entry. A total of about 120,000 distinct CDR3 sequences appear in this sample, around 82% of them only once. Approximately 22% of the sample rests with the top ten.

This sequence uses TRBV6-2 or TRBV6-3 and TRBJ2-1; the D gene identity is not certain. Sequenced material: lung tumor tissue. The sequence was obtained from a man aged 70 or older with non-small cell lung cancer. The CDR3 sequence is CASNRGGSNKQFF. The DNA reads as follows: TGTGCCAGCAACAGAGGCGGTAGCAATAAGCAGTTCTTC.